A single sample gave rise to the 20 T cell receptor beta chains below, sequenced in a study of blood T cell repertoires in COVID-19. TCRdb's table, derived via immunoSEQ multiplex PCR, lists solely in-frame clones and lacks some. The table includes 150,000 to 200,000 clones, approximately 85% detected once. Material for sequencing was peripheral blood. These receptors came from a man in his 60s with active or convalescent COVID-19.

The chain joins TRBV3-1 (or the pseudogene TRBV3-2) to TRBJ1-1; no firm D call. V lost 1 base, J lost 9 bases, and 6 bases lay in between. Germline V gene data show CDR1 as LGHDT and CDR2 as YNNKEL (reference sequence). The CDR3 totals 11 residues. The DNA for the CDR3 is TGTGCCAGCAGCCAAGCGTCCCAAGCTTTCTTT. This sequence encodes CASSQASQAFF.

CDR3 nucleotides: TGTGCCAGCAGTAGGACAGGGCAAAGCTCCTACGAGCAGTACTTC. It encodes CASSRTGQSSYEQYF. The gene calls are TRBV2 and TRBJ2-7; the match to TRBD1 covers 8 bases. The trim removed 5 bases at V and 0 bases at J, leaving 6 bases unmatched. The germline gives CDR1 SNHLY, CDR2 FYNNEI. The CDR3 contains 15 residues.

CDR3 sequence: CASSSLLGQPQHF. In DNA form, the CDR3 reads TGTGCCAGCAGTTCGTTACTAGGCCAGCCCCAGCATTTT. This sequence joins TRBV12-3 or TRBV12-4 and TRBJ1-5, with no clear D. The CDR3 contains 13 residues. The V gene lost 4 bases and the J gene lost 7 bases, with 11 bases spanning the gap.

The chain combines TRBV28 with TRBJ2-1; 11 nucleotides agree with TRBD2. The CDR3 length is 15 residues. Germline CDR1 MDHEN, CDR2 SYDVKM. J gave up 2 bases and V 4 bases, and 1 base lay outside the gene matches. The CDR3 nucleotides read TGTGCCAGCAGTTCGACTAGCGGGGCCTACAATGAGCAGTTCTTC. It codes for CASSSTSGAYNEQFF.

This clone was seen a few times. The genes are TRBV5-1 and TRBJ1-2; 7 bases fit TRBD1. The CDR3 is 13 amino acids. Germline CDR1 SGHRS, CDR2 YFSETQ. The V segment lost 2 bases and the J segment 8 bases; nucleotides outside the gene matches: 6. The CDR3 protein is CASSFEQGKGYTF. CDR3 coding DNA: TGCGCCAGCAGCTTCGAACAGGGGAAAGGCTACACCTTC.

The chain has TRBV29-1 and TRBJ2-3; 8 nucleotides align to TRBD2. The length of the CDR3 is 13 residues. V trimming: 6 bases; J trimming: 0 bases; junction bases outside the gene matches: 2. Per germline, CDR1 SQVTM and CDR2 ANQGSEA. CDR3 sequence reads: CSVAGVSTDTQYF. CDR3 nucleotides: TGCAGCGTAGCGGGGGTTAGCACAGATACGCAGTATTTT.

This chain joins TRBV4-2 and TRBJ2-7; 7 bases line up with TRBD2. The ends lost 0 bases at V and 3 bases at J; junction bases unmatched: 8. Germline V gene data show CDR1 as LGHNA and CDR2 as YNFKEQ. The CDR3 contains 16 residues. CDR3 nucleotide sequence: TGTGCCAGCAGCCAAGATCGACTAGCTCACGGCTACGAGCAGTACTTC. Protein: CASSQDRLAHGYEQYF.

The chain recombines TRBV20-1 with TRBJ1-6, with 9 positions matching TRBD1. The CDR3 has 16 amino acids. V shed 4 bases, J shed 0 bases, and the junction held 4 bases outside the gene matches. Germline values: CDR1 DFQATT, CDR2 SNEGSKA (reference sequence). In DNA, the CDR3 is TGCAGTGCTAATGACAGGGGGAGCTCCTATAATTCACCCCTCCACTTT. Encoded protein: CSANDRGSSYNSPLHF.

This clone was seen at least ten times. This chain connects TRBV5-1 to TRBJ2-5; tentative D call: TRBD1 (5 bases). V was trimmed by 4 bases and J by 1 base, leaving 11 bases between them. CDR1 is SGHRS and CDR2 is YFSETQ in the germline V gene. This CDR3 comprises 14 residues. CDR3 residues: CASSIDSTQETQYF. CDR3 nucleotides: TGCGCCAGCAGCATAGACAGTACCCAAGAGACCCAGTACTTC.

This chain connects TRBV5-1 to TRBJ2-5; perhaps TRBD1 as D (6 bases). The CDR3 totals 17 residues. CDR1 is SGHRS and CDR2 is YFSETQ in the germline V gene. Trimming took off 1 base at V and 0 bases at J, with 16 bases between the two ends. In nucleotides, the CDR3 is TGCGCCAGCAGCTTGCAAACAGGGAGAAGGTACCAAGAGACCCAGTACTTC. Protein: CASSLQTGRRYQETQYF.

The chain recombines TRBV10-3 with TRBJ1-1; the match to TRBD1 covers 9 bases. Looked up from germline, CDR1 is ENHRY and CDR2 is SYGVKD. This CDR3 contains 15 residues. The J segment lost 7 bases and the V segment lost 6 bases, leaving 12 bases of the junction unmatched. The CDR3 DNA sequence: TGTGCCATCAGGCCATTGGACAGGGGTTACGGTGAAGCTTTCTTT. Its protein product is CAIRPLDRGYGEAFF.

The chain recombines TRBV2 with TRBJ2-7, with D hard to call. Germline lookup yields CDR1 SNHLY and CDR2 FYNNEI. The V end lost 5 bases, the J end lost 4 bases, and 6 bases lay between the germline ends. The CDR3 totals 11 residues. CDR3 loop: CASSPKYEQYF. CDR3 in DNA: TGTGCCAGCAGTCCTAAATACGAGCAGTACTTC. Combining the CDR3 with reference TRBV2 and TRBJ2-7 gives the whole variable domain EPEVTQTPSHQVTQMGQEVILRCVPISNHLYFYWYRQILGQKVEFLVSFYNNEISEKSEIFDDQFSVERPDGSNFTLKIRSTKLEDSAMYFCASSPKYEQYFGPGTRLTVT.

In nucleotides, the CDR3 is TGCGCCAGCAGACCTACAGGTGTCAATGAAAAACTGTTTTTT. The encoded protein is CASRPTGVNEKLFF. The chain couples TRBV5-1 to TRBJ1-4; TRBD1 is a possible D gene (5 bases). Germline assignment: CDR1 SGHRS and CDR2 YFSETQ. V lost 5 bases to trimming and J lost 5 bases, with 13 bases between them. The CDR3 length is 14 residues.

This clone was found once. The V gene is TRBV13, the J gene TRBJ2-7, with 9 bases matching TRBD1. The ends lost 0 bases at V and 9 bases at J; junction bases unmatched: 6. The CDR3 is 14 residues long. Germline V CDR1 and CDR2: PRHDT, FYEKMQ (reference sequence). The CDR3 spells CASSLGQGASGQYF. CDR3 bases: TGTGCCAGCAGCTTAGGACAGGGGGCGAGTGGGCAGTACTTC.

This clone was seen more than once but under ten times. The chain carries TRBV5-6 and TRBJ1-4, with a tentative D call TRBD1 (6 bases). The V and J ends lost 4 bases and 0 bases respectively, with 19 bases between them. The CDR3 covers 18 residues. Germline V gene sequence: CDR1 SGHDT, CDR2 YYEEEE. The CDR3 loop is CASSNGGAADPTNEKLFF. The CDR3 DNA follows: TGTGCCAGCAGCAATGGGGGGGCGGCAGACCCAACTAATGAAAAACTGTTTTTT.

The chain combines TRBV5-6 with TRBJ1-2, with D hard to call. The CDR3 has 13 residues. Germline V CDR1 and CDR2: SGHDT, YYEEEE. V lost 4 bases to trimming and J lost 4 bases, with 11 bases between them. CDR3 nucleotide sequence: TGTGCCAGCAGCCCCAGCGGGCTCTATGGCTACACCTTC. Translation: CASSPSGLYGYTF.

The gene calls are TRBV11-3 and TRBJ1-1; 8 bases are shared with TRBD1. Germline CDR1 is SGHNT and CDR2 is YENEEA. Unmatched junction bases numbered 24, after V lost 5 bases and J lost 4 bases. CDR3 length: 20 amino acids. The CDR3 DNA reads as TGTGCCAGCAGCCCGGCGACAGGGGTTTTCTTTAGCGGACCATTCACTGAAGCTTTCTTT. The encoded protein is CASSPATGVFFSGPFTEAFF. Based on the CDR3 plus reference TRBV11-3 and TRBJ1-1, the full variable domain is EAGVVQSPRYKIIEKKQPVAFWCNPISGHNTLYWYLQNLGQGPELLIRYENEEAVDDSQLPKDRFSAERLKGVDSTLKIQPAELGDSAVYLCASSPATGVFFSGPFTEAFFGQGTRLTVV.

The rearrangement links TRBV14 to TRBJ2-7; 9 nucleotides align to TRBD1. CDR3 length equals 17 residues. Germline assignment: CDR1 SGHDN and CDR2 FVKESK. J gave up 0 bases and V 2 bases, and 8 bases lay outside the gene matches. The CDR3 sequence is CASSQSRPGQGSYEQYF. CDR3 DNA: TGTGCCAGCAGCCAATCTCGCCCGGGACAGGGCTCCTACGAGCAGTACTTC.

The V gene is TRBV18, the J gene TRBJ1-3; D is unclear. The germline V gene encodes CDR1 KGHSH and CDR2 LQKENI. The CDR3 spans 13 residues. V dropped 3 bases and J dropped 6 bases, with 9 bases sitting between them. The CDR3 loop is CASSPGVQNTIYF. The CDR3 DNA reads TGTGCCAGCTCACCCGGGGTCCAAAACACCATATATTTT.

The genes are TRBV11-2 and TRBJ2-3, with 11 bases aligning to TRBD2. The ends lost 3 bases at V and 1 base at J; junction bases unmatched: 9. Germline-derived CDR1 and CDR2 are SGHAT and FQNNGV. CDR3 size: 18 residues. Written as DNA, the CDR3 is TGTGCCAGCAGCTTCCCACTAGCGGGAGCGCTGGGCACAGATACGCAGTATTTT. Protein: CASSFPLAGALGTDTQYF.